Listed below are T cell receptor beta chains from one sample, sequenced in a study of beta chain features in type 1 diabetes. This table comes from immunoSEQ multiplex PCR, and its TCRdb copy is limited to in-frame clones, with some not included. In the table there are 300,000 to 350,000 clones, around 7.6% of which are singletons. The sample consisted of central memory CD4+ T cells from blood. Receptors were obtained from a woman younger than 35 in good health. CDR3s include the opening cysteine and the closing phenylalanine or tryptophan.

J gene | V gene | CDR3 protein
TRBJ1-1 | TRBV5-6 | CASSYGQGLTEAFF
TRBJ2-2 | TRBV27 | CASSFTRTSGFTGELFF
TRBJ2-5 | TRBV28 | CASSSLAGVWGETQYF
TRBJ2-5 | TRBV5-6 | CASSSGLLKETQYF
TRBJ2-2 | TRBV4-3 | CASSQEAGRTGELFF
TRBJ2-3 | TRBV11-2 | CASSPQRGTDTQYF
TRBJ2-3 | TRBV10-3 | CAISEALALSTDTQYF
TRBJ2-6 | TRBV4-3 | CASSQGSAGANVLTF
TRBJ2-1 | TRBV25-1 | CASSESPFYNEQFF
TRBJ2-6 | TRBV5-1 | CASYTGILISGANVLTF
TRBJ1-4 | TRBV28 | CASSRADSRNEKLFF
TRBJ2-2 | TRBV6-6 | CASIDRGNTGELFF
TRBJ1-5 | TRBV18 | CASSLHRDGNQPQHF
TRBJ2-5 | TRBV2 | CASSILEETQYF
TRBJ1-3 | TRBV4-1 | CASSLFWGAGNTIYF
TRBJ2-7 | TRBV29-1 | CSVSQFAGAYGEQYF
TRBJ1-4 | TRBV28 | CASSSGNRGNEKLFF
TRBJ2-5 | TRBV2 | CASSTGEETQYF
TRBJ2-7 | TRBV11-3 | CASSPVISYEQYF
TRBJ1-1 | TRBV29-1 | CSVGSGQGSLNTEAFF
TRBJ2-3 | TRBV7-2 | CASRVEMGAQYF
TRBJ2-2 | TRBV4-3 | CASSRPNTGELFF
TRBJ2-6 | TRBV29-1 | CSVRDSNSGANVLTF
TRBJ2-7 | TRBV18 | CASSPGTGTIEQYF
TRBJ2-3 | TRBV6-5 | CASSWGGSSDTQYF
TRBJ2-1 | TRBV14 | CASSHAGLATYNEQFF
TRBJ2-7 | TRBV28 | CASSAGQDNSYEQYF
TRBJ2-7 | TRBV7-8 | CASSPRRGPRTSGSYEQYF
TRBJ1-2 | TRBV7-9 | CASSLTGDQGYTF
TRBJ2-1 | TRBV2 | CASSEIGQNEQFF
TRBJ1-3 | TRBV9 | CASSPGGQSSGNTIYF
TRBJ2-4 | TRBV18 | CASSPVSGSDIQYF
TRBJ1-1 | TRBV5-6 | CASSETITGEAEAFF
- | TRBV9 | CASSVDSQGTYEQYF
TRBJ2-3 | TRBV11-1 | CASSIGGHSDTQYF
TRBJ1-5 | TRBV4-1 | CASSQDETGMYQPQHF
TRBJ2-5 | TRBV5-1 | CASSRVGQGIRETQYF
TRBJ2-7 | TRBV28 | CASSSGLAGEIGSEQYF
TRBJ1-3 | TRBV28 | CASSPRGSFSGNTIYF
TRBJ2-3 | TRBV15 | CATSREGPLTQYF
TRBJ1-2 | TRBV5-1 | CASSTMTGANYGYTF
TRBJ2-2 | TRBV4-2 | CASSQALRGNTGELFF
TRBJ2-5 | TRBV7-2 | CASSGRSQETQYF
TRBJ2-1 | TRBV9 | CASSVAARGVYNEQFF
TRBJ2-2 | TRBV18 | CASSPGRTGELFF
TRBJ1-5 | TRBV6-6 | CASSYNGQASNQPQHF
TRBJ1-4 | TRBV2 | CASSDRTTNEKLFF
TRBJ1-1 | TRBV27 | CASSLVLGTGGLNTEAFF
TRBJ2-7 | TRBV5-1 | CASTPSGLLYEQYF
TRBJ2-1 | TRBV27 | CASRRGDWTKAQFF
TRBJ2-1 | TRBV5-1 | CASSFGTGALNEQFF
TRBJ2-7 | TRBV7-8 | CASSYRDRASYEQYF
TRBJ1-2 | TRBV7-8 | CASSLVRTGNQGGYTF
TRBJ2-7 | TRBV9 | CASSPGLLGYGAAYEQYF
TRBJ2-6 | TRBV7-8 | CASSPGTSTSSGANVLTF
TRBJ2-1 | TRBV20-1 | CSAPLASEQFF
TRBJ2-5 | TRBV10-3 | CAISVRETQYF
TRBJ2-5 | TRBV7-9 | CASSSGTTQETQYF
TRBJ2-1 | TRBV4-3 | CASSQGQGNNEQFF